This entry features one T cell receptor beta chain sequence. In germline, CDR1 is SGHTA, CDR2 FQGTGA. There are 15 residues in the CDR3. Trimming took 6 bases from V and 0 from J, leaving 14 bases between them. Authors' analysis steps: Nucleated cell counts were estimated from reference gene primer amplification. Repertoires were generated with immunoSEQ multiplex PCR, while TCRdb's copy carries only in-frame clones and drops some. V, J and clone size are those of that table, while D and trimming were read from the DNA. The sample has more than 120,000 clones, about 91% seen once. The data are from a study of blood T cell repertoires in COVID-19. Looking at the study overall: Samples came from the United States, Italy and Spain, spanning acute and convalescent COVID-19. T cells, B-cell-depleted T cells, or PBMCs provided the cDNA or gDNA that served as material.

The source of this sequence is a woman between 45 and 65 years old with acute or convalescent COVID-19. Sample: peripheral blood. The chain combines TRBV7-3 with TRBJ1-2; D ambiguous. CDR3 region: CASRTPSNPNYGYTF. In nucleotides, the CDR3 is TGTGCCAGCAGAACACCCTCGAACCCTAACTATGGCTACACCTTC.